This T cell receptor beta chain was identified in a study of response to subunit inactivated influenza vaccine. Findings of the study overall: A suggestion made by the authors is that each seasonal influenza vaccination recruits few new T cells.

V was clipped by 6 bases and J by 4 bases, with 24 bases between them. This CDR3 spans 17 amino acids. Germline loops: CDR1 SGHAT, CDR2 FQNNGV. This clonotype was seen more than once but under ten times. What it recognizes is unknown. TCRdb fed the RT-PCR reads into MiXCR, producing one record per CDR3 protein. The sample yields about 520,000 distinct CDR3 sequences, about 25% seen once. The V gene is TRBV11-2, the J gene TRBJ1-2; tentative D call: TRBD1 (6 bases). Specimen: CD4+ T cells sorted from PBMCs, collected 5 to 6 days after vaccination. The receptor comes from a man aged 45 to 65 who received an inactivated influenza vaccine. CDR3 residues: CASRDIKNTGILYGYTF. The DNA for the CDR3 is TGTGCCAGCAGAGACATAAAAAATACAGGGATCCTCTATGGCTACACCTTC.